These T cell receptor beta chains were read from a single sample in a study of regulatory T cells in long-lasting Graves disease. One entry per CDR3 protein results from TCRdb running MiXCR on the multiplex PCR reads. The sample includes about 440,000 distinct CDR3 sequences, 16% of them seen just once. This sample also appeared in a second study, on T cells in Graves' hyperthyroidism and ophthalmopathy.

This sample comprised peripheral blood mononuclear cells (PBMCs), obtained at new diagnosis, from a patient treated with antithyroid drugs. The receptors derive from a woman between 18 and 29 years old with Graves disease. Each CDR3 is given with its conserved first and last residue. The order of the fields is J gene, V gene, CDR3 protein.

j_call: TRBJ2-1
v_call: TRBV5-1
cdr3_aa: CASSLYVAGNNEQFF

j_call: TRBJ2-3
v_call: TRBV6-2/TRBV6-3
cdr3_aa: CASSSQGLAGLKDTQYF

j_call: TRBJ1-6
v_call: TRBV5-4
cdr3_aa: CASSKTGTKSSPLHF

j_call: TRBJ2-1
v_call: TRBV3-1
cdr3_aa: CASSAHSPLSYNEQFF

j_call: TRBJ1-1
v_call: TRBV30
cdr3_aa: CAWSPRQPEAFF

j_call: TRBJ2-3
v_call: TRBV20-1
cdr3_aa: CSARGPGVAGSTDTQYF

j_call: TRBJ2-5
v_call: TRBV10-3
cdr3_aa: CAISESLQTQYF

j_call: TRBJ2-1
v_call: TRBV6-1
cdr3_aa: CASKWRGRYNEQFF

j_call: TRBJ2-3
v_call: TRBV6-1
cdr3_aa: CASIQTSGNPDTQYF

j_call: TRBJ2-3
v_call: TRBV7-6
cdr3_aa: CASSLLGGRDTDTQYF